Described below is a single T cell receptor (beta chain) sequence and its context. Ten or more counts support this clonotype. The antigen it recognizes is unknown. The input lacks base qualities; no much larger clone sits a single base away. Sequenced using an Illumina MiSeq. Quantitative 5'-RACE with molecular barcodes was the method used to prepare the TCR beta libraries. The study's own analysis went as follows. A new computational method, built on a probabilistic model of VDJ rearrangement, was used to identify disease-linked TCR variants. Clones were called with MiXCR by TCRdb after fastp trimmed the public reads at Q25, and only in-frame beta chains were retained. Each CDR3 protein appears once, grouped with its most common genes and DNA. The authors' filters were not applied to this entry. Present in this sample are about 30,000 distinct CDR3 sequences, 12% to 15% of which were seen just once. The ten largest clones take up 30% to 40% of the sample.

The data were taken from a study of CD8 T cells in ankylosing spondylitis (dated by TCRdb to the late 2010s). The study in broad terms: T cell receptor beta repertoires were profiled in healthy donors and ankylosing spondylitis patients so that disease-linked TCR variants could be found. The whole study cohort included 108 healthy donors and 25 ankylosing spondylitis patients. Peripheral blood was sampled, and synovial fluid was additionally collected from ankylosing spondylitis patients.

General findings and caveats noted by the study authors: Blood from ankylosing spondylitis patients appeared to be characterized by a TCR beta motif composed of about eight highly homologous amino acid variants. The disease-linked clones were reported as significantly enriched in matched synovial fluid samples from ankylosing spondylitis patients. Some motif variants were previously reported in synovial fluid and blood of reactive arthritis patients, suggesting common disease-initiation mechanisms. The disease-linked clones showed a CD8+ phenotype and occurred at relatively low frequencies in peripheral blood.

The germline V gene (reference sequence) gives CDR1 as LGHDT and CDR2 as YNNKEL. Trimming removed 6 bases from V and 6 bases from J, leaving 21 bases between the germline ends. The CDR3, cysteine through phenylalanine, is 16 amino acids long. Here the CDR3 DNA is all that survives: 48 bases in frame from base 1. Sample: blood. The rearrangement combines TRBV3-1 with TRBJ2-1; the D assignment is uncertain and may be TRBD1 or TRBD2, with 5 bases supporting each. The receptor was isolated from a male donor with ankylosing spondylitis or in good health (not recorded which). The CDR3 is CASSRHSPGRANEQFF. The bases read TGTGCCAGCAGTCGGCATTCACCGGGACGTGCCAATGAGCAGTTCTTC.